One TCR beta chain is described in this entry. The target antigen is unknown. This entry is derived from a study of T-cell memory formation after mild COVID-19. Study findings and constraints: The authors did not confirm SARS-CoV-2 specificity of second-wave clones peaking day 37.

TCRdb independently ran MiXCR on the 5' RACE reads; one entry per CDR3 protein. The profile shows tens of thousands of distinct CDR3 sequences, about 13% of them singletons. Germline V gene data show CDR1 as SEHNR and CDR2 as FQNEAQ (reference sequence). The CDR3 length is 15 residues. V lost 2 bases and J 4 bases, leaving 12 bases between the germline ends. The J gene is TRBJ2-1, the V gene TRBV7-9; D uncertain. The source is an adult woman who had mild COVID-19 (a few samples of this study predate the infection). Cell type and time point are not known. Sequenced input: PBMCs or a T cell subset sorted from them (not recorded which). DNA for the CDR3: TGTGCCAGCAGCTTATTCAGCGATCCTTACAATGAGCAGTTCTTC. It encodes CASSLFSDPYNEQFF.